The next 3 T cell receptor beta chains were all read from a single sample in a study of shared clonotypes between healthy human individuals. The protocol was immunoSEQ multiplex PCR, while the TCRdb copy is restricted to in-frame clones and leaves out a portion. This repertoire shows some 2 million clones, 95% found once; its top ten account for 0.1% to 0.15%. Sequenced sample: naive CD4+ T cells sorted from blood. Subset defined: CD45RA+ positively selected. Receptors were obtained from a man between 18 and 35 years old in good health.

DNA for the CDR3: TGTGCCAGCAGTCCCAGTCGGGGCTACACCTTC. Translation gives CASSPSRGYTF. The chain links TRBV28 to TRBJ1-2; D not certain. Trimming took 5 bases from V and 8 from J, leaving 9 bases between them. The CDR3 contains 11 residues. Per germline, CDR1 MDHEN and CDR2 SYDVKM.

This chain uses TRBV19 with TRBJ1-2, with D possibly being TRBD1 (5 bases). The CDR3 totals 17 residues. The V gene lost 8 bases and the J gene lost 3 bases, with 25 bases spanning the gap. The germline CDR1 and CDR2 sequences are LNHDA and SQIVND (reference sequence). The CDR3 nucleotides read TGTGCCAGTGGGCTCCATATACCGACCAGGGAATACTATGGCTACACCTTC. This sequence encodes CASGLHIPTREYYGYTF. The full variable domain, rest sourced from reference TRBV19 and TRBJ1-2, is DGGITQSPKYLFRKEGQNVTLSCEQNLNHDAMYWYRQDPGQGLRLIYYSQIVNDFQKGDIAEGYSVSREKKESFPLTVTSAQKNPTAFYLCASGLHIPTREYYGYTFGSGTRLTVV.

Comments on this clone: This specimen includes other DNA sequences encoding the same CDR3. This chain uses TRBV28 with TRBJ1-4; D gene unclear. The germline V and J ends were trimmed by 3 bases and 8 bases, with 7 bases remaining between them. This CDR3 contains 12 residues. Looked up from germline, CDR1 is MDHEN and CDR2 is SYDVKM. The CDR3 sequence: CASSFLQEKLFF. In nucleotides, the CDR3 is TGTGCCAGCAGTTTCCTCCAGGAAAAACTGTTTTTT.